Following are 7 T cell receptor beta chains from one sample sequenced in a study of CD8+ T cells in alopecia areata. As the sequencing template, cDNA was produced by extracting RNA and reverse transcribing it. Profiling relied on immunoSEQ multiplex PCR, and the TCRdb table lists in-frame clones only, not all of them. The repertoire holds about 200,000 clones, with just over 55% as singletons. The material sequenced was CD8+ T cells sorted from blood. The origin of the receptors is a human donor in good health.

The V gene is TRBV7-9, the J gene TRBJ2-5, with D maybe TRBD1 (5 bases). CDR3 size: 13 residues. The V gene lost 5 bases and the J gene lost 5 bases, with 12 bases spanning the gap. Germline V gene sequence: CDR1 SEHNR, CDR2 FQNEAQ (reference sequence). In DNA, the CDR3 is TGTGCCAGCAGCAATCAGGGTTGGGAGACCCAGTACTTC. Its protein is CASSNQGWETQYF.

This chain connects TRBV7-9 to TRBJ2-5, with 7 bases aligning to TRBD2. This CDR3 is built from 13 residues. Germline loops: CDR1 SEHNR, CDR2 FQNEAQ (reference sequence). V trimming: 7 bases; J trimming: 5 bases; junction bases outside the gene matches: 7. The CDR3 DNA reads TGTGCCAGCAACCCGGGGAGGGTGGAGACCCAGTACTTC. It encodes CASNPGRVETQYF.

V usage is TRBV19 and J usage is TRBJ1-1; no clear D. The CDR3 covers 13 residues. CDR1 is LNHDA, CDR2 SQIVND, per germline (reference sequence). Trimming stripped 2 bases from V and 4 bases from J, with 8 bases between. The CDR3 region has the DNA TGTGCCAGTAGTATAATGGAGGGCACTGAAGCTTTCTTT. Translation: CASSIMEGTEAFF.

The chain links TRBV9 to TRBJ2-1; possible D gene TRBD1, 5 bases. CDR1 SGDLS and CDR2 YYNGEE come from the germline V gene. Trimming removed 5 bases at V and 1 base at J, with 7 bases between. This CDR3 is built from 13 residues. The CDR3 nucleotides read TGTGCCAGCAGGGCAGGGTCCTACAATGAGCAGTTCTTC. This codes for CASRAGSYNEQFF.

The J gene is TRBJ1-1, the V gene TRBV30; TRBD1 aligns across 10 bases. The germline V gene has CDR1 GTSNPN and CDR2 SVGIG (reference sequence). Trimming took 5 bases from V and 1 from J; bases not matched to a gene: 7. The CDR3 length is 15 residues. CDR3 bases: TGTGCCTGGGACGGGACAGGGGAAACGAACACTGAAGCTTTCTTT. Translation: CAWDGTGETNTEAFF.

The genes are TRBV5-1 and TRBJ1-1; D unresolved. The CDR3 runs to 15 residues. V was clipped by 0 bases and J by 1 base, with 10 bases between them. Germline assignment: CDR1 SGHRS and CDR2 YFSETQ. The CDR3 protein is CASSLEGLGNTEAFF. The CDR3 DNA follows: TGCGCCAGCAGCTTGGAGGGCCTAGGGAACACTGAAGCTTTCTTT.

The rearrangement uses TRBV7-6 and TRBJ2-7, with TRBD2 matching 9 bases. After removal of 5 bases from V and 4 bases from J, the junction contained 12 bases not matched to a gene. Germline V CDR1 and CDR2: SGHVS, FNYEAQ. This CDR3 spans 16 amino acids. The CDR3 region has the DNA TGTGCCAGCAGCCCGCACCCGGGCGGGGGGGCTTACGAGCAGTACTTC. This gives the protein CASSPHPGGGAYEQYF.